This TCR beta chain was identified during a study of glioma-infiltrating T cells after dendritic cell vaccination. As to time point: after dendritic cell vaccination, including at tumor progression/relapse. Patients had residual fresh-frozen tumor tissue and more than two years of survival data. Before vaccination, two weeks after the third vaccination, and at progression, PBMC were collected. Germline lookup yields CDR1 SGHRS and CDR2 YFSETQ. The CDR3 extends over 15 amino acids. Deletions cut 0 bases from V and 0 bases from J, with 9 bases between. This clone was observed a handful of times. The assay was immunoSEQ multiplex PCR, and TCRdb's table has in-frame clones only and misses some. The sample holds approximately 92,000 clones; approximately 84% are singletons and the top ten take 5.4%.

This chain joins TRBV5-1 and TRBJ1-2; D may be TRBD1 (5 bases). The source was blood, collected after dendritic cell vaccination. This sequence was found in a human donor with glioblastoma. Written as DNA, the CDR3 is TGCGCCAGCAGCTTGGCGAGGGACTCTAACTATGGCTACACCTTC. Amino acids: CASSLARDSNYGYTF.